Below, 26 T cell receptor beta chains from the same sample are listed, as sequenced in a study of control samples from healthy donors and cancer patients. Only in-frame clones appear in the TCRdb table, and some are missing; sequencing was by immunoSEQ multiplex PCR. The table has 120,000 or so clones, more than 75% seen once. The sequenced sample was blood. The source of these receptors is a man younger than 35 in good health.

The chain joins TRBV6-5 to TRBJ2-7, with a weak D call TRBD2 (6 bases). This CDR3 is 13 amino acids long. Germline values: CDR1 MNHEY, CDR2 SVGAGI. V gave up 8 bases and J gave up 0 bases, with 11 bases separating them. The CDR3, as DNA: TGTGCCAGCGGGGTAGCGGCCTCCTACGAGCAGTACTTC. Its protein is CASGVAASYEQYF.

The chain combines TRBV5-6 with TRBJ2-7; 8 positions agree with TRBD2. The CDR3 has 13 amino acids. Germline CDR1 reads SGHDT; CDR2 reads YYEEEE. The ends lost 6 bases at V and 2 bases at J; junction bases unmatched: 4. CDR3 DNA: TGTGCCAGCACTCGGGAGGGAACCTACGAGCAGTACTTC. Translating gives CASTREGTYEQYF. The complete variable domain, with remaining parts taken from reference TRBV5-6 and TRBJ2-7, reads DAGVTQSPTHLIKTRGQQVTLRCSPKSGHDTVSWYQQALGQGPQFIFQYYEEEERQRGNFPDRFSGHQFPNYSSELNVNALLLGDSALYLCASTREGTYEQYFGPGTRLTVT.

The rearrangement joins TRBV5-1 to TRBJ1-1; no firm D call. Trimming pared 0 bases from V and 0 bases from J, leaving 9 bases between. CDR1 and CDR2 from the germline V gene are SGHRS and YFSETQ. This CDR3 has 15 residues. The CDR3 reads CASSLAAFLNTEAFF. The CDR3 region has the DNA TGCGCCAGCAGCTTGGCCGCATTTTTGAACACTGAAGCTTTCTTT.

This rearrangement joins TRBV5-4 to TRBJ1-4; 7 bases align to TRBD1. J lost 4 bases, V lost 3 bases, and 6 bases had no gene match. The CDR3 is 15 amino acids. Germline V gene data show CDR1 as SGHNT and CDR2 as YYREEE (reference sequence). CDR3 nucleotides: TGTGCCAGCAGCTGGGGACAGTCCGTTAATGAAAAACTGTTTTTT. As protein: CASSWGQSVNEKLFF.

The J gene is TRBJ2-1, the V gene TRBV19; the match to TRBD1 covers 7 bases. The CDR3 spans 18 residues. With 3 bases clipped from V and 0 bases from J, the junction kept 11 bases outside the gene matches. Germline CDR1 and CDR2: LNHDA and SQIVND (reference sequence). The CDR3 region has the DNA TGTGCCAGTAGTATCTTATCAACAGGGGACAGCTCCTACAATGAGCAGTTCTTC. Residues: CASSILSTGDSSYNEQFF.

The chain combines TRBV5-4 with TRBJ1-2, with 7 bases lining up with TRBD1. The CDR3 is 17 residues long. The V segment lost 4 bases and the J segment 2 bases; nucleotides outside the gene matches: 14. Germline V gene lookup returns CDR1 SGHNT and CDR2 YYREEE (reference sequence). DNA of the CDR3: TGTGCCAGCAGCGAGCGACAGGGAGCCCTCCGGAACTATGGCTACACCTTC. It is translated as CASSERQGALRNYGYTF.

The V and J genes are TRBV6-2 or TRBV6-3 and TRBJ2-7; TRBD1 might be the D (5 bases). CDR1 MNHEY and CDR2 SVGEGT come from the germline V gene. The CDR3 is 15 amino acids. Trimming shortened V by 6 bases and J by 6 bases, and 21 bases separated the two germline ends. The CDR3 sequence: CASSLPGQGGSEQYF. CDR3 coding DNA: TGTGCCAGCAGCCTACCCGGGCAGGGTGGTTCCGAGCAGTACTTC.

The rearrangement links TRBV6-1 to TRBJ2-1; 13 nucleotides line up with TRBD2. Germline V gene data show CDR1 as MNHNS and CDR2 as SASEGT. This CDR3 is 16 amino acids long. The junction had 5 bases not matched to a gene; V was cut back by 4 bases and J by 5 bases. CDR3 nucleotide sequence: TGTGCCAGCAGTGTACTAGCGGGAGGGCCGGACAATGAGCAGTTCTTC. This sequence encodes CASSVLAGGPDNEQFF.

The rearrangement links TRBV11-1 to TRBJ2-1; D tentatively reads TRBD1 or TRBD2 (5 bases each). V was cut by 7 bases and J by 7 bases, with 17 bases left in between. CDR3 length equals 14 residues. The germline CDR1 and CDR2 sequences are SGHAT and FQDESV (reference sequence). CDR3 in DNA: TGTGCCAGCATCGCGACTGGGGGTGAGAATGAGCAGTTCTTC. This sequence encodes CASIATGGENEQFF.

The rearrangement links TRBV7-2 to TRBJ1-2, with TRBD1 identical over 7 bases. Germline V CDR1 and CDR2: SGHTA, FQGNSA. The ends lost 2 bases at V and 6 bases at J; junction bases unmatched: 3. The CDR3 extends over 13 amino acids. The CDR3 region has the DNA TGTGCCAGCAGCTTAACCACAGGGGATGGCTACACCTTC. Amino acids: CASSLTTGDGYTF.

In its sample, this clone was seen once. The rearrangement joins TRBV6-5 to TRBJ1-4; D is undetermined. Between the trimmed V and J ends, which lost 5 bases and 6 bases, there was a span of 10 bases. Germline-derived CDR1 and CDR2 are MNHEY and SVGAGI. This CDR3 region has 13 residues. CDR3 sequence (DNA): TGTGCCAGCAGTCTAAACCGGGATGAAAAACTGTTTTTT. Its translation is CASSLNRDEKLFF.

This clone was counted once. The rearrangement uses TRBV27 and TRBJ1-1; no clear D gene. CDR1 MNHEY and CDR2 SMNVEV come from the germline V gene (reference sequence). V lost 0 bases and J lost 0, with 5 bases in between. The CDR3 has 14 residues. Here the CDR3 reads CASSLSRLNTEAFF. CDR3 sequence (DNA): TGTGCCAGCAGTTTATCGAGGCTGAACACTGAAGCTTTCTTT.

This rearrangement joins TRBV28 to TRBJ2-1; the D gene is possibly TRBD1 (5 bases). Trimming took 6 bases from V and 4 from J, leaving 10 bases between them. This CDR3 region has 13 residues. The germline gives CDR1 MDHEN, CDR2 SYDVKM. CDR3 region: CASSKTDYNEQFF. Written as DNA, the CDR3 is TGTGCCAGCAGCAAGACAGATTACAATGAGCAGTTCTTC.

As for this clone: Within the sample, other DNA sequences also encode this same CDR3. The chain couples TRBV2 to TRBJ2-1; 11 bases line up with TRBD2. Germline-derived CDR1 and CDR2 are SNHLY and FYNNEI. This CDR3 is 17 amino acids long. Trimming removed 3 bases from V and 6 bases from J; junction bases left unmatched: 10. CDR3 DNA sequence: TGTGCCAGCAGTGAGGCCCTTACTAGCGGGAGTCCCAATGAGCAGTTCTTC. This encodes CASSEALTSGSPNEQFF.

The rearrangement uses TRBV30 and TRBJ2-7; 9 bases are a match to TRBD2. This CDR3 contains 16 residues. Germline CDR1 GTSNPN, CDR2 SVGIG (reference sequence). The V gene end was trimmed by 3 bases and the J gene end by 3 bases; junction bases not matched to a gene: 12. The chain's CDR3 is CAWRPLSGTSYYEQYF. Here the CDR3 DNA reads TGTGCCTGGAGGCCACTCTCCGGGACTAGCTACTACGAGCAGTACTTC.

The rearrangement links TRBV5-1 to TRBJ1-6; D gene uncertain. CDR3 length equals 14 residues. V lost 0 bases and J 9 bases, leaving 10 bases between the germline ends. From germline, CDR1 is SGHRS and CDR2 YFSETQ. CDR3 coding DNA: TGCGCCAGCAGCTTGGAAAGGGTCGGTTCACCCCTCCACTTT. This gives the protein CASSLERVGSPLHF.

This sequence joins TRBV28 and TRBJ2-1; D possibly uses TRBD1 or TRBD2 (6 bases each). V lost 8 bases and J 4 bases, leaving 18 bases between the germline ends. The CDR3 consists of 15 residues. Looked up from germline, CDR1 is MDHEN and CDR2 is SYDVKM. As DNA, the CDR3 is TGTGCCAGCTGCCTACTAGCAGGGGAGTACAATGAGCAGTTCTTC. Its protein is CASCLLAGEYNEQFF.

The CDR3 protein is CASIQASTQETQYF. In DNA form, the CDR3 reads TGTGCCAGCATTCAGGCGAGTACTCAAGAGACCCAGTACTTC. This chain connects TRBV28 to TRBJ2-5; D is undetermined. Germline V gene lookup returns CDR1 MDHEN and CDR2 SYDVKM. Trimming shortened V by 7 bases and J by 2 bases, and 14 bases separated the two germline ends. The CDR3 sequence is 14 residues long.

The chain joins TRBV7-8 to TRBJ2-3; D gene ambiguous. The CDR3 has 14 residues. Germline assignment: CDR1 SGHVS and CDR2 FQNEAQ. V was clipped by 5 bases and J by 1 base, with 10 bases between them. The CDR3 loop is CASSLGSGTDTQYF. The CDR3 DNA sequence: TGTGCCAGCAGCCTGGGGTCAGGCACAGATACGCAGTATTTT.

V usage is TRBV14 and J usage is TRBJ2-1; 11 positions match TRBD2. The junction had 7 bases not matched to a gene; V was cut back by 2 bases and J by 4 bases. CDR1 and CDR2 (germline): SGHDN, FVKESK. This CDR3 contains 17 residues. The CDR3 sequence is CASSQSSGRSIYNEQFF. CDR3 sequence (DNA): TGTGCCAGCAGCCAATCTAGCGGGAGGTCCATATACAATGAGCAGTTCTTC.

The V gene is TRBV10-2, the J gene TRBJ1-1, with D perhaps TRBD1 (6 bases). V lost 5 bases, J lost 1 base, and 26 bases lay in between. The CDR3 extends over 19 amino acids. Per germline, CDR1 WSHSY and CDR2 SAAADI. The CDR3 protein is CASSPWGGATGGTNTEAFF. The CDR3 coding sequence is TGCGCCAGCAGTCCGTGGGGGGGGGCGACAGGAGGGACGAACACTGAAGCTTTCTTT.

The chain uses TRBV12-5 and TRBJ2-1; 7 nucleotides line up with TRBD2. The CDR3 runs to 16 residues. The V gene end was trimmed by 6 bases and the J gene end by 5 bases; junction bases not matched to a gene: 13. In germline, CDR1 is LGHNT, CDR2 FRNRAP. CDR3 DNA sequence: TGTGCTAGTGGCCAAAATCCCCTCGCGGGAGACAATGAGCAGTTCTTC. Amino acid sequence: CASGQNPLAGDNEQFF.

The CDR3 region is CASSFRGYEQYF. The DNA of the CDR3 is TGTGCCAGCAGTTTTAGGGGCTACGAGCAGTACTTC. The chain has TRBV12-3 or TRBV12-4 and TRBJ2-7; D may be TRBD1 (5 bases). This CDR3 region has 12 residues. V was trimmed by 3 bases and J by 3 bases, leaving 6 bases between them.

The chain combines TRBV19 with TRBJ1-1, with a tentative D call TRBD1 (5 bases). Per the germline V gene, CDR1 is LNHDA and CDR2 is SQIVND (reference sequence). This CDR3 comprises 14 residues. Trimming took off 8 bases at V and 1 base at J, with 14 bases between the two ends. The CDR3 DNA reads as TGTGCCAGTCAAGCGCAGGGCGCGAACACTGAAGCTTTCTTT. Translation: CASQAQGANTEAFF. The whole variable domain, filled in from reference TRBV19 and TRBJ1-1, reads DGGITQSPKYLFRKEGQNVTLSCEQNLNHDAMYWYRQDPGQGLRLIYYSQIVNDFQKGDIAEGYSVSREKKESFPLTVTSAQKNPTAFYLCASQAQGANTEAFFGQGTRLTVV.

For the CDR3, the DNA is TGTGCCAGCAGTTTAGCCCTCCCAACAGGACGGACAGGCTACACCTTC. This gives the protein CASSLALPTGRTGYTF. The chain combines TRBV27 with TRBJ1-2, with a weak D call TRBD1 (5 bases). V dropped 2 bases and J dropped 8 bases, with 21 bases sitting between them. The CDR3 is 16 amino acids. The germline V gene encodes CDR1 MNHEY and CDR2 SMNVEV (reference sequence).

The rearrangement joins TRBV6-1 to TRBJ1-1, with 9 bases identical to TRBD1. The junction had 21 bases not matched to a gene; V was cut back by 4 bases and J by 6 bases. Germline V gene data show CDR1 as MNHNS and CDR2 as SASEGT. The CDR3 length is 19 residues. DNA of the CDR3: TGTGCCAGCAGTGTGATATGGGGAACAGGGGGCACCGTTAAGGCTGAAGCTTTCTTT. Translating it yields CASSVIWGTGGTVKAEAFF.